This T cell receptor beta chain derives from a study of blood T cell repertoires in COVID-19. Germline values: CDR1 LNHDA, CDR2 SQIVND (reference sequence). The length of the CDR3 is 15 residues. J lost 12 bases, V lost 1 base, and 7 bases had no gene match. Produced via immunoSEQ multiplex PCR; TCRdb's table is partial and in-frame only. The data contain about 250,000 clones, more than 75% of them singletons. The rearrangement links TRBV19 to TRBJ2-7, with 15 nucleotides matching TRBD2. The sample taken for sequencing was peripheral blood. This sequence was found in a woman aged 40 to 50 who had recovered from COVID-19. The CDR3 sequence is CASSIAGLAGGPRYF. As DNA, the CDR3 is TGTGCCAGTAGTATAGCAGGACTAGCGGGAGGGCCGCGGTACTTC. Full variable domain (missing parts from reference TRBV19 and TRBJ2-7): DGGITQSPKYLFRKEGQNVTLSCEQNLNHDAMYWYRQDPGQGLRLIYYSQIVNDFQKGDIAEGYSVSREKKESFPLTVTSAQKNPTAFYLCASSIAGLAGGPRYFGPGTRLTVT.